Listed here are 13 T cell receptor beta chains from one sample, sequenced in a study of CD8+CD57+ T cells in acquired aplastic anemia. According to the study, genomic DNA was the template for TCR beta VDJ and CDR3 profiling. A single record per CDR3 protein comes from TCRdb applying MiXCR to the reads. The table lists 400,000 to 450,000 distinct CDR3 sequences, about 70% of them singletons. The sequenced sample was sorted CD4+, CD8+, or CD8+CD57+ T cells (not recorded which) from PBMCs. The receptors shown here come from a human donor in good health, serving as a control.

This chain uses TRBV7-2 with TRBJ2-5; D might be TRBD2 (6 bases). Trimming cost V 0 bases and J 13 bases, with 21 bases left between them. Germline CDR1 and CDR2: SGHTA and FQGNSA. This CDR3 region has 15 residues. In DNA form, the CDR3 reads TGTGCCAGCAGCTTAGCGGGGGGTAGCATTCGGGCGCGGTACTTC. Its translation is CASSLAGGSIRARYF. Full variable domain (missing parts from reference TRBV7-2 and TRBJ2-5): GAGVSQSPSNKVTEKGKDVELRCDPISGHTALYWYRQSLGQGLEFLIYFQGNSAPDKSGLPSDRFSAERTGGSVSTLTIQRTQQEDSAVYLCASSLAGGSIRARYFGPGTRLLVL.

A remark on this clonotype: An end of the junction differs from the germline gene, which may be a read error. The rearrangement uses TRBV5-1 and TRBJ2-7; TRBD1 aligns across 9 bases. The CDR3 is 16 amino acids. Germline lookup yields CDR1 SGHRS and CDR2 YFSETQ. CDR3 region: CASSCPRTGATYEQYF. The CDR3 DNA follows: TGTGCCAGCAGCTGCCCCCGGACAGGGGCCACCTACGAGCAGTACTTC.

The chain recombines TRBV11-2 with TRBJ1-6; possible D gene TRBD1, 5 bases. Germline V lookup: CDR1 SGHAT, CDR2 FQNNGV. Trimming took 0 bases from V and 7 from J, leaving 10 bases between them. This CDR3 comprises 15 residues. In nucleotides, the CDR3 is TGTGCCAGCAGCTTAGACAAGGGACGAAATTCACCCCTCCACTTT. Amino acids: CASSLDKGRNSPLHF.

The chain carries TRBV2 and TRBJ2-1; 8 bases line up with TRBD2. V shed 2 bases, J shed 7 bases, and the junction held 4 bases outside the gene matches. CDR3 size: 14 residues. Germline V CDR1 and CDR2: SNHLY, FYNNEI. CDR3 sequence reads: CASSEQRGPNEQFF. For the CDR3, the DNA is TGTGCCAGCAGTGAACAGCGGGGGCCTAATGAGCAGTTCTTC. The entire variable domain, with the rest obtained from reference TRBV2 and TRBJ2-1, is as follows: EPEVTQTPSHQVTQMGQEVILRCVPISNHLYFYWYRQILGQKVEFLVSFYNNEISEKSEIFDDQFSVERPDGSNFTLKIRSTKLEDSAMYFCASSEQRGPNEQFFGPGTRLTVL.

This clonotype was detected ten times or more. Here the CDR3 reads CSATPGGYGYTF. The CDR3, as DNA: TGCAGTGCCACCCCAGGAGGCTATGGCTACACCTTC. V usage is TRBV20-1 and J usage is TRBJ1-2; D not resolved. Germline-derived CDR1 and CDR2 are DFQATT and SNEGSKA (reference sequence). The CDR3 runs to 12 residues. With 6 bases removed from V and 4 bases from J, the gap between germline ends came to 12 bases.

As regards this clonotype: This CDR3 is missing its conserved last phenylalanine or tryptophan, likely due to a read error. Because the CDR3's place on the DNA is in doubt, the DNA is left out and the CDR3 is given as listed by TCRdb. This sequence joins TRBV9 and TRBJ1-4; the table's D call TRBD1 went unverified against the DNA. Germline V gene data show CDR1 as SGDLS and CDR2 as YYNGEE. 13 amino acids form the CDR3, both terminal residues included. The CDR3 spells CASSVGRGFIRAV.

V and J are TRBV7-2 and TRBJ2-3; the D gene is possibly TRBD1 (6 bases). Deletions cut 5 bases from V and 1 base from J, with 16 bases between. Germline CDR1 and CDR2: SGHTA and FQGNSA. There are 16 residues in the CDR3. In DNA, the CDR3 is TGTGCCAGCAGCCTACAGGGTCAAACCGGCACAGATACGCAGTATTTT. This codes for CASSLQGQTGTDTQYF.

V and J are TRBV20-1 and TRBJ2-3; D may correspond to TRBD1 or TRBD2 (5 bases each). V was pared by 3 bases and J by 6 bases, with 19 bases between. The V gene's germline CDR1 is DFQATT and CDR2 SNEGSKA (reference sequence). CDR3 length equals 15 residues. In DNA, the CDR3 is TGCAGTGCTAGCCCTGGGCCGGGACCGACGGATACGCAGTATTTT. This gives the protein CSASPGPGPTDTQYF.

In this sample, this clonotype turned up a few times. The chain links TRBV20-1 to TRBJ1-1, with TRBD1 identical over 7 bases. The germline gives CDR1 DFQATT, CDR2 SNEGSKA (reference sequence). This CDR3 has 13 residues. V lost 5 bases to trimming and J lost 7 bases; unmatched junction nucleotides: 10. CDR3 bases: TGCAGTGCTCGACAGGGCGACTTACGTGAAGCTTTCTTT. This gives the protein CSARQGDLREAFF.

For the CDR3, the DNA is TGTGCCAGTAGTAACGACGGGGAGCTCCACTTT. Protein: CASSNDGELHF. The V gene is TRBV19, the J gene TRBJ1-6; D uncertain. With 4 bases removed from V and 16 bases from J, the gap between germline ends came to 11 bases. Per germline, CDR1 LNHDA and CDR2 SQIVND (reference sequence). The CDR3 loop spans 11 amino acids.

A single count supports this clonotype. One end of the junction varies from germline; a read error may be responsible. The V call is TRBV5-6, the J call TRBJ2-6; D is undetermined. The CDR3 has 11 amino acids. Looked up from germline, CDR1 is SGHDT and CDR2 is YYEEEE. For the CDR3, the DNA is TGTGCCAGCAGCCTCCGGTATGGCCGGGCTTTC. Protein: CASSLRYGRAF.

In regard to this clonotype: This CDR3 fails to terminate in the conserved phenylalanine or tryptophan, so it likely reflects a read error. The DNA is left out, because the CDR3 cannot be placed on it with certainty; the CDR3 is given as TCRdb lists it. The chain is built from TRBV7-2 and TRBJ2-1; TRBD1 is the table's D call, not checked against the DNA. Per germline, CDR1 SGHTA and CDR2 FQGNSA. The CDR3 length equals 13 residues, ends included. The CDR3 loop is CASSSTWGPSYEQ.

This chain uses TRBV7-9 with TRBJ2-7; D not resolved. The V and J ends lost 10 bases and 9 bases respectively, with 7 bases between them. CDR1 SEHNR and CDR2 FQNEAQ come from the germline V gene (reference sequence). CDR3 size: 8 residues. The CDR3 here is CATTPQYF. Written as DNA, the CDR3 is TGTGCCACCACCCCGCAGTACTTC.